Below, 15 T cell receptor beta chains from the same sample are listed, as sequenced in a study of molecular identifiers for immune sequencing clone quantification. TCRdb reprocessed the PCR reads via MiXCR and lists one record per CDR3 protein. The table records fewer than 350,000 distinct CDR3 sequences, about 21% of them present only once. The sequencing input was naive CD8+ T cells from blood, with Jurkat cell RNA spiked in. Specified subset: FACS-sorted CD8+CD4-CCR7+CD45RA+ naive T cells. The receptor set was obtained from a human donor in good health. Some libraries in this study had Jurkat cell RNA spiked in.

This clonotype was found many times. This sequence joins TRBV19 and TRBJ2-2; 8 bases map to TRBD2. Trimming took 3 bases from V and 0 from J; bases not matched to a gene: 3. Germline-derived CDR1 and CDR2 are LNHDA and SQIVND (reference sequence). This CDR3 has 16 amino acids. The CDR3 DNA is TGTGCCAGTAGTATGGGCGGGAGGCCGAACACCGGGGAGCTGTTTTTT. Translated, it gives CASSMGGRPNTGELFF.

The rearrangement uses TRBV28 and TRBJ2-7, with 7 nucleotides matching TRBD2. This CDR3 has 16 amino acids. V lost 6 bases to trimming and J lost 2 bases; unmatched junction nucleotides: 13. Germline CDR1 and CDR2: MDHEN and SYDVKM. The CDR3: CASSPIGGGGAYEQYF. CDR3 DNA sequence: TGTGCCAGCAGCCCCATAGGCGGGGGTGGAGCCTACGAGCAGTACTTC.

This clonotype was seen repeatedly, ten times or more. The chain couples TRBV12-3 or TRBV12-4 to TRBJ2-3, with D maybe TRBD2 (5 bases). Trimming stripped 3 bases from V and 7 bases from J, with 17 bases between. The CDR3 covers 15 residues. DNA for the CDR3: TGTGCCAGCAGTTTTGAAGCGGTTTTTCTCCATACGCAGTATTTT. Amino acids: CASSFEAVFLHTQYF.

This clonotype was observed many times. CDR3 bases: TGTGCCACCGGACCGACAGACTACGAGCAGTACTTC. It translates to CATGPTDYEQYF. V usage is TRBV19 and J usage is TRBJ2-7, with D perhaps matching TRBD1 (5 bases). Trimming stripped 10 bases from V and 3 bases from J, with 13 bases between. The CDR3 is 12 amino acids. CDR1 and CDR2 (germline): LNHDA, SQIVND (reference sequence).

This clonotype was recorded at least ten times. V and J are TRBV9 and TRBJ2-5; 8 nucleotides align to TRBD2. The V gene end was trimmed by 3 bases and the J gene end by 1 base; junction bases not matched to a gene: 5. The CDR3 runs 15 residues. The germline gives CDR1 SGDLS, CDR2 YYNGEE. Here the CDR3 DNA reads TGTGCCAGCAGCGAATCGGGACTAGGCCAAGAGACCCAGTACTTC. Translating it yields CASSESGLGQETQYF.

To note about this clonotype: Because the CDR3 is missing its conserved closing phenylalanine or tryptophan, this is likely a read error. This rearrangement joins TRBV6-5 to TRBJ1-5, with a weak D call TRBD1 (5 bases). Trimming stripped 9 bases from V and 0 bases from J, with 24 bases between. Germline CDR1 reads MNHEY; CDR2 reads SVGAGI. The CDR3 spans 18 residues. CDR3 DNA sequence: TGTGCCAGTAGTAGATTGGGGCGCGGAGACTATAGCAATCAGCCCCAGCATTCT. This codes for CASSRLGRGDYSNQPQHS.

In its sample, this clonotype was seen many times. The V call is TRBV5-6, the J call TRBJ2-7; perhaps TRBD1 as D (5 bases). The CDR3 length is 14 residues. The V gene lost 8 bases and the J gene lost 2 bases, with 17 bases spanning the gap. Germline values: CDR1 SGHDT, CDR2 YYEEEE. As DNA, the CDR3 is TGTGCCAGTAAGGGTGGAGACAGACCCTACGAGCAGTACTTC. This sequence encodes CASKGGDRPYEQYF.

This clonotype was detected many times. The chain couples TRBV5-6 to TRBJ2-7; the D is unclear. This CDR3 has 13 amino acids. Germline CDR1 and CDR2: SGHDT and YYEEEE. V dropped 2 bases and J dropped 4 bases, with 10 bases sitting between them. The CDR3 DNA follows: TGTGCCAGCAGCTTTGGGCAGACTTACGAGCAGTACTTC. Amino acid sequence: CASSFGQTYEQYF.

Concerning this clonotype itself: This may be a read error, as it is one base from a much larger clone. CDR3 sequence reads: CASSATGVPVAQYF. CDR3 in DNA: TGTGCCAGCAGCGCGACGGGTGTTCCCGTGGCGCAGTATTTT. V usage is TRBV7-9 and J usage is TRBJ2-3; D gene ambiguous. With 5 bases removed from V and 10 bases from J, the gap between germline ends came to 19 bases. CDR1 and CDR2 from the germline V gene are SEHNR and FQNEAQ (reference sequence). This CDR3 is 14 amino acids long.

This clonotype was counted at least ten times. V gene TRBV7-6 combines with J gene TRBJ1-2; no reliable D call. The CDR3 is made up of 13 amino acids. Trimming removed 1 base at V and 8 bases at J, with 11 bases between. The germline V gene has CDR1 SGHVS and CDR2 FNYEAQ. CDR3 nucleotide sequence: TGTGCCAGCAGCTTAGAAGGGTCCGACGGCTACACCTTC. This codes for CASSLEGSDGYTF. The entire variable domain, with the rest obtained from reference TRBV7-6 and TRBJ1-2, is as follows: GAGVSQSPRYKVTKRGQDVALRCDPISGHVSLYWYRQALGQGPEFLTYFNYEAQQDKSGLPNDRFSAERPEGSISTLTIQRTEQRDSAMYRCASSLEGSDGYTFGSGTRLTVV.

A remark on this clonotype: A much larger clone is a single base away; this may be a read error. The DNA for the CDR3 is TGCAGTGCTAGAGATAGTTTCGGTGAGCGGTTCTTC. Its protein product is CSARDSFGERFF. The chain is built from TRBV20-1 and TRBJ2-1; D remains ambiguous. Germline V gene data show CDR1 as DFQATT and CDR2 as SNEGSKA (reference sequence). CDR3 length: 12 amino acids.

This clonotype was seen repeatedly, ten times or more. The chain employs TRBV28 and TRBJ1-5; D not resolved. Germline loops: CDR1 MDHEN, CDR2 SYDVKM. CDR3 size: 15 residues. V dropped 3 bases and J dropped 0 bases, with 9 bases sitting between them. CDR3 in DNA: TGTGCCAGCAGTTTGAACAGATATAGCAATCAGCCCCAGCATTTT. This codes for CASSLNRYSNQPQHF.

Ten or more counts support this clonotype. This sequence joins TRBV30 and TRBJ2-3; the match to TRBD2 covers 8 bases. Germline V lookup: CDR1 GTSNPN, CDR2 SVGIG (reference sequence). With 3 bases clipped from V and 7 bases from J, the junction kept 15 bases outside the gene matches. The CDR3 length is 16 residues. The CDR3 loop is CAWRIPGNGGAYTQYF. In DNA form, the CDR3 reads TGTGCCTGGAGGATACCTGGTAACGGGGGGGCTTATACGCAGTATTTT.

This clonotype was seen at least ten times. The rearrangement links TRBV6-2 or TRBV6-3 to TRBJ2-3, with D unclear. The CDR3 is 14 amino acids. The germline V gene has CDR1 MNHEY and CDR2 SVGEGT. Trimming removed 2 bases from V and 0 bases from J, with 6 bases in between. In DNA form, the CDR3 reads TGTGCCAGCAGTTACGGGGTTAGCACAGATACGCAGTATTTT. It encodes CASSYGVSTDTQYF.

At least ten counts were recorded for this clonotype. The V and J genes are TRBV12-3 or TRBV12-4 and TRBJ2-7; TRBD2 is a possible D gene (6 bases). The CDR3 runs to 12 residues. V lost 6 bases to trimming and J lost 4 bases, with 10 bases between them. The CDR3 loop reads CASRTGTYEQYF. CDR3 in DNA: TGTGCCAGCAGGACTGGGACTTACGAGCAGTACTTC.